The T cell receptor (beta chain) described here comes from a study of shared clonotypes between healthy human individuals. On the study more broadly: Donors consisted of two women and a few men between 18 and 49.

Study-wide findings and caveats: Donors were few, which limited the genetic and exposure-history diversity represented.

Per the study methods: Quality scores were absent from the junction-only immunoSEQ sequences, so filtering differed. TCRdb's table, derived via immunoSEQ multiplex PCR, lists solely in-frame clones and lacks some. That table is the source of V, J and clone size, and D and trimming were worked out from the DNA. The table lists around 500,000 clones, 79% of them singletons. Germline V gene lookup returns CDR1 SGHRS and CDR2 YFSETQ. The V segment lost 4 bases and the J segment 5 bases; nucleotides outside the gene matches: 10. The CDR3 is 15 residues long. Unsorted samples relied on tens of millions of PBMCs, which served as the source of genomic DNA. Points on this clone: The antigen is undetermined.

The chain has TRBV5-1 and TRBJ2-3, with 7 bases aligning to TRBD2. The source material was PBMCs. This TCR came from a woman in her thirties or forties in good health. Some clones in this sample may be carry-over from other donors' samples. The CDR3 nucleotides are TGCGCCAGCAGCGTCGCTGGCGGGAGAGGAGATACGCAGTATTTT. The encoded protein is CASSVAGGRGDTQYF.